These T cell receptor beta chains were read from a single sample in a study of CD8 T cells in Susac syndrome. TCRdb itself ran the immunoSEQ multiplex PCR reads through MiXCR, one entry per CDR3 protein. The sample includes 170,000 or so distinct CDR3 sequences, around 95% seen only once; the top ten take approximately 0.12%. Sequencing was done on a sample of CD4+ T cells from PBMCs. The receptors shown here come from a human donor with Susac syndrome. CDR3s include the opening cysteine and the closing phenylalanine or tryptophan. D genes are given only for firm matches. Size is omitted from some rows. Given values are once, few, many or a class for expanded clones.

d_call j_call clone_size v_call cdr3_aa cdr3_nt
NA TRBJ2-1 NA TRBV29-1 CSVEVVQGSNEQFF TGCAGCGTTGAAGTGGTTCAGGGGAGCAATGAGCAGTTCTTC
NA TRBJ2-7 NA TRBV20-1 CSARDLSLWYEQYF TGCAGTGCTAGAGATCTGTCCCTCTGGTACGAGCAGTACTTC
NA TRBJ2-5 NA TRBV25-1 CASSDPMEKETQYF TGTGCCAGCAGTGACCCCATGGAGAAAGAGACCCAGTACTTC
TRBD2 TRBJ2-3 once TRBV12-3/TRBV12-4 CASSLGGWRSSGSDTQYF TGTGCCAGCAGTTTAGGGGGCTGGAGGTCTAGCGGTTCAGATACGCAGTATTTT
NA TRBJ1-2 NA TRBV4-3 CASSPTQNSYGYTF TGCGCCAGCAGCCCTACGCAGAACAGCTATGGCTACACCTTC
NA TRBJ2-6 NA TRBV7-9 CASSPPTLGGANVLTF TGTGCCAGCAGCCCACCGACGCTGGGTGGGGCCAACGTCCTGACTTTC
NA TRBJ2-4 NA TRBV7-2 CASSSGIIAKNIQYF TGTGCCAGCAGTTCAGGGATAATAGCCAAAAACATTCAGTACTTC
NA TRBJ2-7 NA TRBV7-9 CASSLVLAARSGEQYF TGTGCCAGCAGCTTAGTTTTAGCGGCGCGGTCAGGCGAGCAGTACTTC
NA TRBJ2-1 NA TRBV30 CAGGFYNEQFF TGTGCCGGCGGGTTCTACAATGAGCAGTTCTTC
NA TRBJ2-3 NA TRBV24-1 CATSDLRGARDTQYF TGTGCCACCAGTGATTTGCGGGGGGCACGAGATACGCAGTATTTT
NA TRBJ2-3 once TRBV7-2 CASSLDRIGTDTQYF TGTGCCAGCAGCTTAGACAGGATAGGCACAGATACGCAGTATTTT
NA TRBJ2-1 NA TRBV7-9 CASSSMPNEQFF TGTGCCAGCAGCTCGATGCCCAATGAGCAGTTCTTC
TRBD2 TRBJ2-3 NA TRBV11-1 CASSLASGSTDTQYF TGTGCCAGCAGCTTGGCTAGCGGGAGCACAGATACGCAGTATTTT
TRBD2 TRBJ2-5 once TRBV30 CAWRGLAGGGGARETQYF TGTGCCTGGAGGGGACTAGCGGGAGGGGGGGGAGCACGGGAGACCCAGTACTTC
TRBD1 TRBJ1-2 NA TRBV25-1 CASRGQGADGYTF TGTGCCAGCAGGGGGCAGGGGGCCGATGGCTACACCTTC
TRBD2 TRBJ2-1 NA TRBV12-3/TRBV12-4 CASSLGGGVNEQFF TGTGCCAGCAGTTTGGGCGGGGGGGTCAATGAGCAGTTCTTC
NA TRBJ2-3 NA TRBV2 CASREGRSTDTQYF TGTGCCAGCAGGGAGGGGAGGTCGACAGATACGCAGTATTTT
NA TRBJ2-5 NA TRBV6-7 CASSYGGEAGQETQYF TGTGCCAGCAGTTACGGAGGAGAGGCGGGGCAAGAGACCCAGTACTTC
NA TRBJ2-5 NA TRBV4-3 CASSQDTQYQETQYF TGCGCCAGCAGCCAAGATACTCAGTACCAAGAGACCCAGTACTTC
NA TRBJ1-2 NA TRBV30 CASKQRAGYGYTF TGTGCCTCGAAACAGAGGGCTGGCTATGGCTACACCTTC
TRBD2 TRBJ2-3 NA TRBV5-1 CASSAGLAGTDTQYF TGCGCCAGCAGCGCCGGACTAGCGGGCACAGATACGCAGTATTTT
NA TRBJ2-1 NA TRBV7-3 CASSTGNNYEQFF TGTGCCAGCAGCACCGGGAACAATTATGAGCAGTTCTTC
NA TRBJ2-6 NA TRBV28 CASSSPGMGGGANVLTF TGTGCCAGCAGTTCCCCGGGAATGGGCGGGGGGGCCAACGTCCTGACTTTC
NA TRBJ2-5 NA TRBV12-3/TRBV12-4 CASTPESQETQYF TGTGCCAGCACCCCAGAGAGCCAAGAGACCCAGTACTTC
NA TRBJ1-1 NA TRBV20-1 CSAVPRQRLNTEAFF TGCAGTGCTGTCCCCAGACAGCGCCTTAACACTGAAGCTTTCTTT
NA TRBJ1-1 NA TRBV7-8 CASSLSAEAFF TGTGCCAGCAGCTTATCCGCTGAAGCTTTCTTT
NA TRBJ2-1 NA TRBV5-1 CASSFRTTRNEQFF TGCGCCAGCAGCTTCCGGACTACCCGCAATGAGCAGTTCTTC
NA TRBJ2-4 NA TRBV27 CASSGPPNIQYF TGTGCCAGCAGTGGGCCCCCAAACATTCAGTACTTC
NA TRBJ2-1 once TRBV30 CAWSSDRRLEQFF TGTGCCTGGAGTTCCGACAGGCGTTTGGAGCAGTTCTTC
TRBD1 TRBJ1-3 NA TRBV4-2 CASSQDKKDRGRLYF TGTGCCAGCAGCCAAGATAAGAAGGACAGGGGACGGCTATATTTT
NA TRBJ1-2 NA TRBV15 CATSSFSRGGDYGYTF TGTGCCACCAGCAGTTTCTCGCGCGGGGGCGACTATGGCTACACCTTC
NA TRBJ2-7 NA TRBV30 CAWTNGAGVAYEQYF TGTGCCTGGACCAACGGGGCAGGGGTAGCTTACGAGCAGTACTTC
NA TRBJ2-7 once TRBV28 CASTSAMPYEQYF TGTGCCAGCACTAGCGCGATGCCCTACGAGCAGTACTTC
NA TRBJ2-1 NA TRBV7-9 CASSLDTSVANEQFF TGTGCCAGCAGCTTAGATACTAGTGTCGCCAATGAGCAGTTCTTC
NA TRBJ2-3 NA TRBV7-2 CASTLRGSTDTQYF TGTGCCAGCACCCTGAGGGGGAGCACAGATACGCAGTATTTT
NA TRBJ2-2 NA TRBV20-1 CSGSANTGELFF TGCAGTGGGTCGGCGAACACCGGGGAGCTGTTTTTT
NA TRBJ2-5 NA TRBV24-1 CATKWGETQYF TGTGCCACTAAATGGGGGGAGACCCAGTACTTC
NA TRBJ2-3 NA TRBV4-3 CASSQSVQQGETDTQYF TGCGCCAGCAGCCAAAGCGTTCAACAGGGTGAAACAGATACGCAGTATTTT
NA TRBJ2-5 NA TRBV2 CATTGQETQYF TGTGCCACGACCGGCCAAGAGACCCAGTACTTC
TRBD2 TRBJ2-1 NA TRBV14 CASSQNQAAGGNEQFF TGTGCCAGCAGCCAGAACCAAGCAGCGGGGGGAAATGAGCAGTTCTTC
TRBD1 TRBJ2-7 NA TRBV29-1 CSVAGTDYKSSYEQYF TGCAGCGTTGCCGGGACAGACTATAAGAGCTCCTACGAGCAGTACTTC
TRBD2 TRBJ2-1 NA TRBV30 CAWSVVSGSYNEQFF TGTGCCTGGAGTGTCGTTAGCGGGAGTTACAATGAGCAGTTCTTC
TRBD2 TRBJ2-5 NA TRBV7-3 CASSARLAPEETQYF TGTGCCAGCAGCGCCAGACTAGCTCCCGAAGAGACCCAGTACTTC